This TCR beta chain originates from a study of T cells in Graves' hyperthyroidism and ophthalmopathy. Findings of the study overall: With a median lead of around 5.9 months before onset, the model predicted ophthalmopathy.

In making diagnoses, clinical symptoms, serum thyroxine and TRAb, thyroid ultrasound and orbital computed tomography were all used. This sample holds PBMCs from roughly 10 ml fresh peripheral blood. V was trimmed by 8 bases and J by 0 bases, leaving 11 bases between them. The germline V gene has CDR1 MNHEY and CDR2 SVGEGT. The CDR3 consists of 14 residues. This clonotype was picked up a small number of times. Antigen specificity is unknown. Using RNA transcripts as the source, TCR beta CDR3 regions were amplified. In the first-round RT-PCR of the TCR CDR3, the HTBI primer set was used. TCRdb independently ran MiXCR on the multiplex PCR reads; one entry per CDR3 protein. The sample consists of 250,000 or so distinct CDR3 sequences, less than 20% of them appearing once.

The clonotype was recovered from a woman aged 18-29 years with Graves' ophthalmopathy. The chain recombines TRBV6-2 or TRBV6-3 with TRBJ2-1, with D tentatively TRBD1 (6 bases). The specimen sequenced was blood. In DNA, the CDR3 is TGTGCCAGCGGAACAGGGAGCTCCTACAATGAGCAGTTCTTC. It is translated as CASGTGSSYNEQFF.